These T cell receptor beta chains were read from a single sample in a study of blood T cell repertoires in COVID-19. The assay was immunoSEQ multiplex PCR, and TCRdb's table has in-frame clones only and misses some. The repertoire consists of about 260,000 clones, with approximately 82% occurring once and the leading ten covering under 2%. The sample taken for sequencing was peripheral blood. Receptors originate from a woman older than 75 with acute or convalescent COVID-19. CDR3s leave out the opening cysteine and the closing phenylalanine or tryptophan.

j_call: TRBJ1-1
v_call: TRBV18
cdr3_aa: ASSPLGGPNTEAF

j_call: TRBJ2-5
v_call: TRBV5-8
cdr3_aa: ASSPQAGRETQY

j_call: TRBJ1-1
v_call: TRBV7-2
cdr3_aa: ASSPLQLNTEAF

j_call: TRBJ1-5
v_call: TRBV28
cdr3_aa: ASRGGRRSNQPQH

j_call: TRBJ2-1
v_call: TRBV6-2/TRBV6-3
cdr3_aa: ASSYSTGQAQF

j_call: TRBJ1-4
v_call: TRBV18
cdr3_aa: ASSPQGASTNEKLF

j_call: TRBJ2-2
v_call: TRBV9
cdr3_aa: ASSVVAGGPGTGELF

j_call: TRBJ1-2
v_call: TRBV14
cdr3_aa: ASSQFQGAYYGYT

j_call: TRBJ2-3
v_call: TRBV7-2
cdr3_aa: ASSLATGTSGGAIDTQY

j_call: TRBJ1-5
v_call: TRBV5-4
cdr3_aa: ASSLGGGSEQPQH

j_call: TRBJ2-7
v_call: TRBV27
cdr3_aa: ASSFNGHLYEQY

j_call: TRBJ1-1
v_call: TRBV19
cdr3_aa: ASSMAQDLNTEAF

j_call: TRBJ1-2
v_call: TRBV6-5
cdr3_aa: ASSALGGAGYT

j_call: TRBJ2-1
v_call: TRBV19
cdr3_aa: ASRVQGMRGYNEQF

j_call: TRBJ2-3
v_call: TRBV9
cdr3_aa: ASSPGISPTDTQY

j_call: TRBJ1-1
v_call: TRBV11-2
cdr3_aa: ASSLTDWDTEAF

j_call: TRBJ1-2
v_call: TRBV15
cdr3_aa: ATSRQGAYGYT

j_call: TRBJ1-2
v_call: TRBV14
cdr3_aa: ASSQAGVGGYT